This T cell receptor (beta chain) was obtained from a study of cytomegalovirus exposure and HLA in healthy donors. Remarks on this clone: Its specificity is unknown.

Amplification used 60 Vbeta primers and 13 Jbeta primers. Generated by immunoSEQ multiplex PCR, the TCRdb table keeps only in-frame clones and is missing some. The listing records some 140,000 clones. General study points: Across all donors, roughly uniform sequencing depth was an assumption of the presence/absence analyses.

This CDR3 has 15 residues. Losses at the gene ends were 0 bases for V and 12 bases for J; bases not matched to a gene: 10. The germline gives CDR1 LNHNV, CDR2 YYDKDF (reference sequence). The TCR originated in a middle-aged woman in good health and CMV-seronegative. The genes are TRBV15 and TRBJ2-4, with TRBD2 identical over 8 bases. Material for sequencing was PBMCs. The CDR3 coding sequence is TGTGCCACCAGCAGAGACCGGTCGTCGGGGGGGAATCAGTACTTC. Its protein is CATSRDRSSGGNQYF.